The source of this TCR beta chain is a study of siplizumab effects on memory and regulatory T cells. Regarding this clone: Its antigen is not identified.

Trimming cost V 6 bases and J 7 bases; bases outside gene matches: 14. CDR1 is SGHDN and CDR2 is FVKESK in the germline V gene. The CDR3 contains 16 residues. The method was immunoSEQ multiplex PCR; TCRdb's version includes in-frame clones alone and lacks a portion of them. The repertoire holds about 69,000 clones, with 88% as singletons. Study observations and caveats: Unstimulated subsets were the mapping target of only a minor fraction of alloreactive clones. Apparently key alloresponse contributors, naive T cells also seemed more diverse than memory cells. Proliferating clones, CD4+ or CD8+, lacked an assignable naive or memory phenotype in roughly 80-96% of cases. The authors did not confirm suppressive function in proliferating Tregs from siplizumab cultures.

Sequences were obtained from Tregs sorted from blood. This sequence joins TRBV14 and TRBJ1-2; 10 bases fit TRBD1. This clonotype was obtained from a human donor in good health. CDR3 in DNA: TGTGCCAGCAGTCATTACCTAGGACAGGGGGACTCTGGCTACACCTTC. This translates into CASSHYLGQGDSGYTF.